Sequencing of this TCR beta chain was carried out in a study of blood T cell repertoires in COVID-19. The overall study: The analysed material was cDNA or gDNA that came from T cells, B-cell-depleted T cells, or PBMCs.

There are 14 residues in the CDR3. CDR1 SGHNT and CDR2 YYREEE come from the germline V gene (reference sequence). The germline V and J ends were trimmed by 4 bases and 1 base, with 10 bases remaining between them. This clone was seen once. In the authors' workflow: Using reference gene primer amplification, nucleated cell counts were estimated. TCRdb's table, derived via immunoSEQ multiplex PCR, lists solely in-frame clones and lacks some. V and J calls and clone size come straight from that table; D and trimming were deduced from the DNA. The sample has about 92,000 clones; roughly 84% are singletons.

The specimen sequenced was peripheral blood. The source of this sequence is a human donor in a cohort sampled during active COVID-19. The chain is built from TRBV5-4 and TRBJ2-3; maybe TRBD2 (6 bases). In nucleotides, the CDR3 is TGTGCCAGCAGCCCCGGGGAGGGCACAGATACGCAGTATTTT. Its protein product is CASSPGEGTDTQYF. Drawing the rest from reference TRBV5-4 and TRBJ2-3, the complete variable domain is ETGVTQSPTHLIKTRGQQVTLRCSSQSGHNTVSWYQQALGQGPQFIFQYYREEENGRGNFPPRFSGLQFPNYSSELNVNALELDDSALYLCASSPGEGTDTQYFGPGTRLTVL.